The source of this T cell receptor (beta chain) is a study of OX40 agonist ivuxolimab in advanced cancers. Findings and caveats of the study: There were also nonresponders showing low normalized T-cell clonal expansion. Compared with CD4+, CD8+ T cells on average had more expanded clones.

Measured with immunoSEQ multiplex PCR; TCRdb has only the in-frame clones, and not every one. This sample has under 50,000 clones, with roughly 90% found just once. The study sampled blood at baseline, cycle 4 day 1, and cycle 7 day 1. Germline V gene lookup returns CDR1 MDHEN and CDR2 SYDVKM. CDR3 length: 16 residues. The V gene end was trimmed by 5 bases and the J gene end by 6 bases; junction bases not matched to a gene: 15. Concerning this clone: Its target is not known.

The sequenced sample was CD4+ or CD8+ T cells sorted from blood, obtained in a trial of the OX40 agonist ivuxolimab. The chain joins TRBV28 to TRBJ2-5; 7 nucleotides align to TRBD1. This receptor was obtained from an adult with an advanced solid tumor such as melanoma, head and neck, liver or kidney cancer. DNA for the CDR3: TGTGCCAGCAGTCCAACAGGGGACGGGATGGTTCAGACCCAGTACTTC. Translation gives CASSPTGDGMVQTQYF.